This T cell receptor beta chain came from a study of chronic HIV infection and antiretroviral therapy. The CDR3 runs to 13 residues. Germline CDR1 is MNHNY and CDR2 is SVGAGI (reference sequence). With 8 bases removed from V and 3 bases from J, the gap between germline ends came to 14 bases. TCRdb analysed the 5' RACE reads with MiXCR anew, one entry per CDR3 protein. This table has under 55,000 distinct CDR3 sequences, about a fifth appearing once. The receptor was derived from an adult who had HIV and had not received antiretroviral therapy, or was an uninfected healthy control (not recorded which). Sequenced material: peripheral blood. The chain uses TRBV6-6 and TRBJ2-7; D is tentatively TRBD1 or TRBD2 (6 bases each). The CDR3 nucleotides are TGTGCCAGCTCCCAACAGGGACTCTACGAGCAGTACTTC. This gives the protein CASSQQGLYEQYF.